Shown below are 5 T cell receptor beta chains from a single sample sequenced in a study of T cell responses to AZD1222 COVID-19 vaccine (dated by TCRdb to the early 2020s). The time point label corresponds to: about 28 days (+/-7) after the second vaccine dose. Libraries were prepared through the immunoSEQ multiplex PCR assay. Held by TCRdb, this immuneACCESS table contains in-frame sequences only and omits some clones. Under half of the omission traces to an unresolved V gene where checked; the cause of the rest is unknown. In all, the sample holds about 150,000 clones, and 92% of those were seen once. The ten largest clones take up under 3.5% of the sample. The sample consisted of peripheral blood, taken 28 days after the second AZD1222 dose. The receptors come from an adult who received the AZD1222 COVID-19 vaccine.

The rearrangement uses TRBV7-9 and TRBJ2-7, with D possibly called TRBD1 or TRBD2 (6 bases each). CDR1 is SEHNR and CDR2 is FQNEAQ in the germline V gene (reference sequence). The CDR3 is 14 amino acids. V was clipped by 3 bases and J by 6 bases, with 15 bases between them. The CDR3, as DNA: TGTGCCAGCAGCTTCCCGGGGGCGTATGGCGAGCAGTACTTC. This gives the protein CASSFPGAYGEQYF.

The rearrangement uses TRBV7-9 and TRBJ2-1, with D tentatively TRBD1 or TRBD2 (5 bases each). Per the germline V gene, CDR1 is SEHNR and CDR2 is FQNEAQ (reference sequence). This CDR3 is built from 17 residues. V shed 1 base and J shed 1 base, with 14 bases lying between them. CDR3 protein: CASSLERGAESYNEQFF. CDR3 nucleotide sequence: TGTGCCAGCAGCTTAGAGAGGGGAGCGGAATCCTACAATGAGCAGTTCTTC.

V usage is TRBV6-2 or TRBV6-3 and J usage is TRBJ1-2; D gene unclear. CDR1 is MNHEY and CDR2 is SVGEGT in the germline V gene. The CDR3 has 12 amino acids. The V and J ends lost 4 bases and 1 base respectively, with 4 bases between them. The CDR3 region is CASSSGNYGYTF. For the CDR3, the DNA is TGTGCCAGCAGTTCCGGTAACTATGGCTACACCTTC.

This rearrangement joins TRBV28 to TRBJ1-2; TRBD1 is a possible D gene (6 bases). Germline assignment: CDR1 MDHEN and CDR2 SYDVKM. The V end lost 8 bases, the J end lost 0 bases, and 16 bases lay between the germline ends. This CDR3 region has 15 residues. Here the CDR3 DNA reads TGTGCCAGCCGCCGATGGCAGGGGACTAACTATGGCTACACCTTC. It yields the protein CASRRWQGTNYGYTF.

This sequence joins TRBV28 and TRBJ2-4, with 11 bases that match TRBD2. CDR3 size: 18 residues. V lost 1 base to trimming and J lost 0 bases; unmatched junction nucleotides: 5. Germline V gene lookup returns CDR1 MDHEN and CDR2 SYDVKM. The CDR3 bases are TGTGCCAGCAGTTTATCCATGACTAGCGGGATAGCCAAAAACATTCAGTACTTC. This codes for CASSLSMTSGIAKNIQYF.